This TCR beta chain originates from a study of blood T cell repertoires in COVID-19. Study in general: Collection of acute and convalescent COVID-19 samples took place in the United States, Italy and Spain. PBMCs, B-cell-depleted T cells, or T cells provided the cDNA or gDNA that made up the material.

How the authors handled the data: Amplified reference gene primers provided the basis for estimating nucleated cell counts. This table comes from immunoSEQ multiplex PCR, and its TCRdb copy is limited to in-frame clones, with some not included. V, J and clone size were drawn from that table, and D and trimming were deduced from the DNA. Of about 230,000 clones listed, roughly 80% are singletons. This clone showed up just once. The junction departs from the called germline gene at one end, perhaps through a read error. Germline V gene data show CDR1 as SSHAT and CDR2 as FNYEAQ (reference sequence). This CDR3 has 14 residues.

Sequencing input: peripheral blood. V is TRBV7-7 and J is TRBJ2-3; 9 bases fit TRBD2. This clonotype was obtained from a woman of 80 years or more with acute or convalescent COVID-19. The CDR3 bases are TGTGCCAGCAGCTTAGGGACTAGCGCAGATACACAGTATTTT. Its translation is CASSLGTSADTQYF.